This TCR beta chain was obtained from a study of CD8+ T cells in alopecia areata. Study-level background: Once tofacitinib had been taken for 6 to 18 months, 6 months off drug followed. Findings and caveats of the study: The study found higher clonality in lesional than normal scalp, especially in alopecia totalis/universalis. Numerous clones, expanded in lesions, remained in scalp and blood during tofacitinib.

Germline V gene sequence: CDR1 SGHRS, CDR2 YFSETQ. The CDR3 totals 12 residues. Deletions cut 10 bases from V and 3 bases from J, with 14 bases between. Points on this clone: The antigen is undetermined.

Treatment described: oral pan-JAK inhibitor, 5-10 mg twice daily. The sequencing template was cDNA reverse transcribed from extracted RNA. Sequenced by immunoSEQ multiplex PCR; TCRdb stores in-frame clones only, minus some. The sample shows fewer than 250,000 clones, 40% to 55% of them seen only once. The sequencing used CD4+ T cells sorted from blood, collected at roughly week 38, from a patient treated with tofacitinib. J is TRBJ2-7 and V is TRBV5-1; D is perhaps TRBD2 (5 bases). The sequence came from a human donor with alopecia areata. The DNA of the CDR3 is TGCGCCCCCGCGGTGGACTTCTACGAGCAGTACTTC. It translates to CAPAVDFYEQYF.